Listed here is a single TCR beta chain. The CDR3 runs to 13 residues. Trimming left V 5 bases short and J 0 bases short, with 8 bases between. CDR1 and CDR2 (germline): MNHNY, SVGAGI (reference sequence). The data stem from a study of blood T cell repertoires in COVID-19. Overall study: The United States, Italy and Spain were the sources of the acute and convalescent COVID-19 samples.

Profiling relied on immunoSEQ multiplex PCR, and the TCRdb table lists in-frame clones only, not all of them. The data hold over 350,000 clones, with approximately 90% observed a single time. The sample taken for sequencing was PBMCs or T cells enriched from blood (not recorded which). The receptor was isolated from a woman between 18 and 29 years old with acute COVID-19. V and J are TRBV6-6 and TRBJ2-7; the D gene is possibly TRBD2 (5 bases). The CDR3 region has the DNA TGTGCCAGCAGTCCCGGGATCTCCTACGAGCAGTACTTC. Encoded protein: CASSPGISYEQYF.